This T cell receptor beta chain was sequenced in a study of CD8 T cells in Susac syndrome. Overall study findings and caveats: The authors acknowledged that the study's TCR sequencing and HLA analysis involved relatively few individuals.

Note on this clonotype: Its antigen remains unknown.

FACS was used to enrich TEMRA cells, whereas the CD8+ and CD4+ T cells were obtained by negative isolation. RNA, at about 0.5 to 1 ug, was reverse transcribed with random hexamers. Coverage of TCR beta CDR3 amplification by immunoSEQ multiplex PCR extended to 54 Vbeta and 13 Jbeta. Each CDR3 protein is one row after TCRdb ran MiXCR on the immunoSEQ multiplex PCR reads. The table includes almost 450,000 distinct CDR3 sequences, 75% to 90% detected once. The TCR was taken from a human donor with multiple sclerosis. The sequenced sample consisted of CD8+ T cells from PBMCs.

The CDR3, as DNA: TGTGCCAGCAGCCAAGGGAGCCGGGACAGGGCTGGAAACACCATATATTTT. Its translation is CASSQGSRDRAGNTIYF. The chain joins TRBV14 to TRBJ1-3, with 9 bases fitting TRBD1. Germline-derived CDR1 and CDR2 are SGHDN and FVKESK. CDR3 length: 17 amino acids. The J segment lost 2 bases and the V segment lost 1 base, leaving 6 bases of the junction unmatched.